What follows are 31 T cell receptor beta chains derived from one specimen sequenced in a study of T cells in Graves' hyperthyroidism and ophthalmopathy. RNA transcripts were the template for amplifying TCR beta CDR3 regions. A first-round RT-PCR of the TCR CDR3 used the HTBI primer set. From the multiplex PCR reads, TCRdb called clonotypes with MiXCR, one entry per CDR3 protein. This sample carries some 720,000 distinct CDR3 sequences, around 15% of them seen once, and the ten largest clones take around 8%. The sample taken for sequencing was blood. The source of these receptors is a man between 18 and 35 years old with Graves' hyperthyroidism.

This chain joins TRBV11-3 and TRBJ2-1, with TRBD1 identical over 9 bases. The CDR3 is made up of 14 amino acids. V was pared by 5 bases and J by 7 bases, with 6 bases of the junction left unmatched. Germline CDR1 reads SGHNT; CDR2 reads YENEEA. In nucleotides, the CDR3 is TGTGCCAGCAGCACCCGACAGGGGGTTAATGAGCAGTTCTTC. Residues: CASSTRQGVNEQFF.

V is TRBV12-5 and J is TRBJ2-7; D is unresolved. The V end lost 3 bases, the J end lost 2 bases, and 11 bases lay between the germline ends. This CDR3 has 14 residues. CDR1 is LGHNT and CDR2 is FRNRAP in the germline V gene. In DNA, the CDR3 is TGTGCTAGTGGTTTTGGGCAGCCACCCTACGAGCAGTACTTC. Translating it yields CASGFGQPPYEQYF.

This clonotype has more than one count but fewer than ten. The rearrangement joins TRBV6-2 or TRBV6-3 to TRBJ1-5, with D perhaps TRBD1 (6 bases). V lost 5 bases and J 4 bases, leaving 21 bases between the germline ends. The CDR3 has 17 amino acids. From germline, CDR1 is MNHEY and CDR2 SVGEGT. The CDR3 coding sequence is TGTGCCAGCAGTCAACGGGACATGGCGGGGTATAATCAGCCCCAGCATTTT. Translating it yields CASSQRDMAGYNQPQHF.

The CDR3 nucleotides read TGTGCCAGTAGTATCGGGTCCAGGATGAACACTGAAGCTTTCTTT. Its protein is CASSIGSRMNTEAFF. The rearrangement uses TRBV19 and TRBJ1-1; D is unclear. The CDR3 runs to 15 residues. Trimming left V 3 bases short and J 0 bases short, with 11 bases between. Germline CDR1 is LNHDA and CDR2 is SQIVND (reference sequence).

This clonotype was found many times. The rearrangement links TRBV2 to TRBJ1-1, with TRBD1 as a possible D gene (5 bases). The CDR3 loop spans 13 amino acids. V was shortened by 7 bases and J by 11 bases, with 20 bases between the two germline ends. Germline CDR1 SNHLY, CDR2 FYNNEI. The CDR3 region is CASISLEGRGAFF. CDR3 nucleotides: TGTGCCAGCATTTCACTCGAGGGCCGGGGGGCTTTCTTT.

The chain joins TRBV9 to TRBJ2-1; 9 bases map to TRBD1. From germline, CDR1 is SGDLS and CDR2 YYNGEE. J was trimmed by 5 bases and V by 0 bases; bases with no gene match: 12. The CDR3 has 18 residues. The CDR3 is CASSVALFDRGTNNEQFF. CDR3 nucleotide sequence: TGTGCCAGCAGCGTAGCCCTGTTCGACAGGGGGACTAACAATGAGCAGTTCTTC.

This clonotype came up a few times. The V gene is TRBV20-1, the J gene TRBJ2-7; 13 bases line up with TRBD2. The germline V gene encodes CDR1 DFQATT and CDR2 SNEGSKA (reference sequence). The CDR3 has 16 residues. J was trimmed by 2 bases and V by 5 bases; bases with no gene match: 9. The DNA of the CDR3 is TGCAGTGCTCCCGGACTAGCGGGAGCGCCGCCCTACGAGCAGTACTTC. As protein: CSAPGLAGAPPYEQYF.

There are a few counts of this clonotype. The V call is TRBV7-9, the J call TRBJ2-5; a weak D match, TRBD2 (6 bases). Trimming cost V 5 bases and J 2 bases, with 12 bases left between them. Germline V lookup: CDR1 SEHNR, CDR2 FQNEAQ (reference sequence). The length of the CDR3 is 14 residues. CDR3 residues: CASSLVGTQETQYF. Written as DNA, the CDR3 is TGTGCCAGCAGCCTGGTGGGGACTCAAGAGACCCAGTACTTC.

This clonotype has only a few counts. The chain links TRBV5-1 to TRBJ2-1; D may be TRBD1 (5 bases). The CDR3 runs to 14 residues. V was cut by 0 bases and J by 7 bases, with 11 bases left in between. Germline V gene lookup returns CDR1 SGHRS and CDR2 YFSETQ. Written as DNA, the CDR3 is TGCGCCAGCAGCTTGGGGACACAGACTAATGAGCAGTTCTTC. Translating it yields CASSLGTQTNEQFF.

In nucleotides, the CDR3 is TGTGCCAGTAGTGCCCGGCGGCAGGGCGATGGCTACACCTTC. Protein product: CASSARRQGDGYTF. The rearrangement uses TRBV19 and TRBJ1-2; a possible D gene is TRBD1 (5 bases). V lost 5 bases to trimming and J lost 6 bases, with 16 bases between them. Germline loops: CDR1 LNHDA, CDR2 SQIVND (reference sequence). The CDR3 spans 14 residues.

This clonotype was recorded at least ten times. The chain carries TRBV7-3 and TRBJ2-5, with 8 bases matching TRBD2. The germline V gene encodes CDR1 SGHTA and CDR2 FQGTGA. Unmatched junction bases numbered 12, after V lost 1 base and J lost 5 bases. The CDR3 covers 17 residues. CDR3 in DNA: TGTGCCAGCAGCTTAAGGGGCTGGACTAGCAGCGGGGAGACCCAGTACTTC. Residues: CASSLRGWTSSGETQYF.

This sequence joins TRBV20-1 and TRBJ1-3; the D is unclear. V lost 1 base to trimming and J lost 0 bases, with 10 bases between them. The CDR3 is 15 residues long. The germline gives CDR1 DFQATT, CDR2 SNEGSKA (reference sequence). Written as DNA, the CDR3 is TGCAGTGCTAGAGTTACATCATTCTCTGGAAACACCATATATTTT. This encodes CSARVTSFSGNTIYF.

This clonotype appeared a few times. The chain uses TRBV3-1 and TRBJ2-3; 9 nucleotides agree with TRBD2. CDR1 LGHDT and CDR2 YNNKEL come from the germline V gene (reference sequence). This CDR3 is 19 amino acids long. Trimming at V came to 6 bases and at J to 0 bases, leaving 16 bases not matched to a gene. The CDR3 nucleotides are TGTGCCAGCAGTCAACACTCTAGCGGGGAACCTTCGAGCACAGATACGCAGTATTTT. It codes for CASSQHSSGEPSSTDTQYF.

This clonotype was detected a few times. Being one base from a much bigger clone, this may be a read error. The chain is built from TRBV28 and TRBJ2-7, with D perhaps matching TRBD1 or TRBD2 (5 bases each). The CDR3 length is 14 residues. In germline, CDR1 is MDHEN, CDR2 SYDVKM. CDR3: CASGNWGSSYKQYF. For the CDR3, the DNA is TGTGCCAGCGGCAATTGGGGGAGCTCCTACAAGCAGTACTTC.

The chain carries TRBV27 and TRBJ1-5; D is ambiguous. Trimming took off 7 bases at V and 4 bases at J, with 14 bases between the two ends. The germline gives CDR1 MNHEY, CDR2 SMNVEV (reference sequence). The CDR3 extends over 14 amino acids. CDR3 coding DNA: TGTGCCAGCAAATCCGGGATTCCTAATCAGCCCCAGCATTTT. It yields the protein CASKSGIPNQPQHF.

This chain joins TRBV6-2 or TRBV6-3 and TRBJ2-3; unclear D gene. Trimming cost V 2 bases and J 2 bases, with 8 bases left between them. The CDR3 is 14 amino acids. CDR1 MNHEY and CDR2 SVGEGT come from the germline V gene. CDR3 sequence reads: CASSYDGSTDTQYF. The CDR3 DNA reads as TGTGCCAGCAGTTACGACGGATCCACAGATACGCAGTATTTT.

This clonotype was seen many times. J is TRBJ2-3 and V is TRBV2, with 7 nucleotides matching TRBD1. V shed 8 bases, J shed 5 bases, and the junction held 4 bases outside the gene matches. This CDR3 region has 12 residues. Germline CDR1 SNHLY, CDR2 FYNNEI. The CDR3 DNA sequence: TGTGCCAGCGGGGCAGGGGGAGATACGCAGTATTTT. Translating it yields CASGAGGDTQYF. Variable domain in full (rest from reference TRBV2 and TRBJ2-3): EPEVTQTPSHQVTQMGQEVILRCVPISNHLYFYWYRQILGQKVEFLVSFYNNEISEKSEIFDDQFSVERPDGSNFTLKIRSTKLEDSAMYFCASGAGGDTQYFGPGTRLTVL.

The chain has TRBV5-1 and TRBJ1-6, with D possibly matching TRBD1 (5 bases). Trimming removed 5 bases from V and 7 bases from J, with 13 bases in between. CDR1 SGHRS and CDR2 YFSETQ come from the germline V gene. This CDR3 has 14 residues. This CDR3 reads CASRRPGRNSPLHF. Here the CDR3 DNA reads TGCGCCAGCAGGCGACCGGGACGAAATTCACCCCTCCACTTT. Full variable domain (remainder filled in from reference TRBV5-1 and TRBJ1-6): KAGVTQTPRYLIKTRGQQVTLSCSPISGHRSVSWYQQTPGQGLQFLFEYFSETQRNKGNFPGRFSGRQFSNSRSEMNVSTLELGDSALYLCASRRPGRNSPLHFGNGTRLTVT.

This clonotype has a handful of counts. The CDR3 spells CASSRMGTPDTQYF. The CDR3 DNA reads as TGTGCCAGCAGCCGTATGGGGACTCCAGATACGCAGTATTTT. The V and J genes are TRBV3-1 and TRBJ2-3; D is perhaps TRBD2 (6 bases). V lost 4 bases and J 4 bases, leaving 12 bases between the germline ends. The CDR3 spans 14 residues. The germline V gene has CDR1 LGHDT and CDR2 YNNKEL (reference sequence).

This chain links TRBV12-3 or TRBV12-4 with TRBJ2-7; no definite D call. Trimming pared 3 bases from V and 3 bases from J, leaving 12 bases between. CDR3 length equals 14 residues. In DNA form, the CDR3 reads TGTGCCAGCAGTTTTCTAGGAAAGGGCTACGAGCAGTACTTC. Its protein product is CASSFLGKGYEQYF.

The rearrangement uses TRBV11-1 and TRBJ2-7; 8 nucleotides line up with TRBD1. V lost 5 bases and J lost 5; bases outside the gene matches: 11. CDR3 length: 15 residues. Germline assignment: CDR1 SGHAT and CDR2 FQDESV (reference sequence). The CDR3 DNA follows: TGTGCCAGCAGCCAAGAACGAAGGACAGGGAACGAGCAGTACTTC. It encodes CASSQERRTGNEQYF.

The CDR3 nucleotides are TGTGCCAGCAGTATAACTACAGGGGGTTTCAATGAGCAGTTCTTC. This gives the protein CASSITTGGFNEQFF. The rearrangement joins TRBV28 to TRBJ2-1, with TRBD1 identical over 8 bases. Losses at the gene ends were 5 bases for V and 6 bases for J; bases not matched to a gene: 9. Germline assignment: CDR1 MDHEN and CDR2 SYDVKM. The CDR3 spans 15 residues.

V is TRBV20-1 and J is TRBJ1-5; weak D call: TRBD1 (5 bases). V lost 2 bases and J 6 bases, leaving 14 bases between the germline ends. This CDR3 contains 14 residues. Per germline, CDR1 DFQATT and CDR2 SNEGSKA (reference sequence). The CDR3 reads CSARRGGSSQPQHF. The CDR3, as DNA: TGCAGTGCTAGACGCGGGGGTTCAAGTCAGCCCCAGCATTTT.

In its sample, this clonotype was seen many times. The J gene is TRBJ2-7, the V gene TRBV5-1; perhaps TRBD2 as D (5 bases). Germline lookup yields CDR1 SGHRS and CDR2 YFSETQ. Trimming pared 4 bases from V and 5 bases from J, leaving 13 bases between. This CDR3 comprises 13 residues. Here the CDR3 DNA reads TGCGCCAGCAGCAGAGACCTAGCCAACGAGCAGTACTTC. It codes for CASSRDLANEQYF. Based on the CDR3 plus reference TRBV5-1 and TRBJ2-7, the full variable domain is KAGVTQTPRYLIKTRGQQVTLSCSPISGHRSVSWYQQTPGQGLQFLFEYFSETQRNKGNFPGRFSGRQFSNSRSEMNVSTLELGDSALYLCASSRDLANEQYFGPGTRLTVT.

This chain links TRBV19 with TRBJ2-4; D uncertain. There are 15 residues in the CDR3. V was shortened by 1 base and J by 0 bases, with 7 bases between the two germline ends. Germline V gives CDR1 LNHDA, CDR2 SQIVND (reference sequence). The CDR3 DNA is TGTGCCAGTAGTATAGCAGGAGTAGCCAAAAACATTCAGTACTTC. It encodes CASSIAGVAKNIQYF. The full variable domain, in which reference TRBV19 and TRBJ2-4 provide the parts outside the CDR3, is DGGITQSPKYLFRKEGQNVTLSCEQNLNHDAMYWYRQDPGQGLRLIYYSQIVNDFQKGDIAEGYSVSREKKESFPLTVTSAQKNPTAFYLCASSIAGVAKNIQYFGAGTRLSVL.

The chain couples TRBV4-1 to TRBJ2-2; D is undetermined. V was trimmed by 3 bases and J by 5 bases, leaving 10 bases between them. CDR3 length: 14 residues. Germline V gene data show CDR1 as MGHRA and CDR2 as YSYEKL. This CDR3 is CASSHDLLTGELFF. The CDR3 DNA reads TGCGCCAGCAGCCATGACCTCTTAACCGGGGAGCTGTTTTTT.

This clonotype was seen only a few times. In nucleotides, the CDR3 is TGTGCCAGCACCGGGGACAGGCAAAACATTCAGTACTTC. This encodes CASTGDRQNIQYF. V is TRBV7-2 and J is TRBJ2-4; the match to TRBD1 covers 8 bases. This CDR3 spans 13 amino acids. The V segment lost 7 bases and the J segment 5 bases; nucleotides outside the gene matches: 4. Germline-derived CDR1 and CDR2 are SGHTA and FQGNSA.

The chain combines TRBV9 with TRBJ2-1; the D gene is possibly TRBD2 (5 bases). The V end lost 4 bases, the J end lost 7 bases, and 15 bases lay between the germline ends. The CDR3 runs to 14 residues. Germline V gene lookup returns CDR1 SGDLS and CDR2 YYNGEE. The CDR3 protein is CASSLNMDSNEQFF. The CDR3 DNA follows: TGTGCCAGCAGCCTAAACATGGACTCAAATGAGCAGTTCTTC.

There are a few counts of this clonotype. At one end, the junction sequence differs from germline, possibly due to a read error. The chain employs TRBV2 and TRBJ1-5; tentative D call: TRBD1 (5 bases). This CDR3 is 15 amino acids long. CDR1 and CDR2 from the germline V gene are SNHLY and FYNNEI. The CDR3 sequence is CARREGHLSNQPQHF. CDR3 nucleotides: TGTGCCCGCAGGGAGGGCCACCTAAGTAATCAGCCCCAGCATTTT. Full variable domain (outside the CDR3, taken from reference TRBV2 and TRBJ1-5): EPEVTQTPSHQVTQMGQEVILRCVPISNHLYFYWYRQILGQKVEFLVSFYNNEISEKSEIFDDQFSVERPDGSNFTLKIRSTKLEDSAMYFCARREGHLSNQPQHFGDGTRLSIL.

In its sample, this clonotype was seen many times. The chain combines TRBV29-1 with TRBJ2-3; the D is unclear. The CDR3 sequence is 11 residues long. Trimming took off 6 bases at V and 5 bases at J, with 9 bases between the two ends. Germline assignment: CDR1 SQVTM and CDR2 ANQGSEA. The CDR3 DNA reads TGCAGCGTCCGGCCTAAAGATACGCAGTATTTT. This sequence encodes CSVRPKDTQYF.

This sequence joins TRBV5-1 and TRBJ1-2; 7 nucleotides align to TRBD1. With V trimmed by 3 bases and J by 2 bases, 7 bases remained unmatched. Looked up from germline, CDR1 is SGHRS and CDR2 is YFSETQ. There are 15 residues in the CDR3. CDR3: CASSWDSSANYGYTF. For the CDR3, the DNA is TGCGCCAGCAGCTGGGACAGCAGCGCGAACTATGGCTACACCTTC.